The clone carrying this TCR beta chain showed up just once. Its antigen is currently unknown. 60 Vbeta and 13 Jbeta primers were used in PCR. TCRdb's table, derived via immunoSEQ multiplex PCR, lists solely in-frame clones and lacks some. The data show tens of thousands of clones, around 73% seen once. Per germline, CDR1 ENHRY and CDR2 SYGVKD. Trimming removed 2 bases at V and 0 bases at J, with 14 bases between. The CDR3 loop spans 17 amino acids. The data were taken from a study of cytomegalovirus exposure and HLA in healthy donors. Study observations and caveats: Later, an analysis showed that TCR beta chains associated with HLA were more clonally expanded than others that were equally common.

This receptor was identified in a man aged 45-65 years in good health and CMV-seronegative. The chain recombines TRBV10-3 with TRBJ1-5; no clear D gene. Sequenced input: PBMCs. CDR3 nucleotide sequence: TGTGCCATCAGTGAGAGAGGACTTCCCAATAGCAATCAGCCCCAGCATTTT. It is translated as CAISERGLPNSNQPQHF.